This TCR beta chain was observed in a study of CXCR3-negative and CXCR3-positive naive CD8 T cells. Study results and caveats: With CXCR3 expression partially decreased after cryopreservation, most assays relied on fresh PBMCs. Memory CD8+ cells showed much lower diversity, while both naive subsets displayed comparably high diversity. More hydrophobic TRB CDR3s occurred in CXCR3-positive than in CXCR3-negative naive cells.

UMI-labeled 5' RACE yielded the TRB cDNA libraries. From its re-call of the 5' RACE reads, TCRdb lists each CDR3 protein once, without DNA. The sample holds 70,000 to 95,000 distinct CDR3 sequences. With regard to this clonotype: Antigen: not known.

Germline V CDR1 and CDR2: SGHTA, FQGTGA. CDR3 length: 16 residues. Triplicate sorts of some 300,000 cells per CD8+ subset. What was sequenced was naive CXCR3- CD8+ T cells from blood. Subset in this sample: CD45RO-CCR7+CD27+CD95- naive CD8+ T cells lacking CXCR3 (TNR3-). V and J are TRBV7-3 and TRBJ2-3; TCRdb selects TRBD2, and the lack of DNA leaves this call unchecked. This receptor was taken from a human donor in good health. Some clones in this sample may be carry-over from other donors' samples. This CDR3 reads CASSSPLAGDTDTQYF.